The rows below give T cell receptor beta chains drawn from one sample of a study of blood T cell repertoires in COVID-19. Profiling relied on immunoSEQ multiplex PCR, and the TCRdb table lists in-frame clones only, not all of them. The top ten hold less than 4% of the sample, which has more than 300,000 clones, approximately 91% seen once. Material for sequencing was PBMCs or T cells enriched from blood (not recorded which). Receptors originate from a woman aged 30 to 39 who had been exposed to COVID-19. Both conserved end residues are part of each CDR3. A D gene is named only where the DNA matches it firmly. Rows may omit the clone size; those that give it use once, few, many or a size class.

clone_size	v_call	cdr3_length	j_call	d_call	cdr3_aa	cdr3_nt
-	TRBV28	15	TRBJ1-1	TRBD1	CASSYAGGVGREAFF	TGTGCCAGCAGTTATGCAGGGGGCGTCGGGCGTGAAGCTTTCTTT
-	TRBV28	13	TRBJ1-1	-	CASSFTRVTEAFF	TGTGCCAGCAGTTTTACCAGGGTGACTGAAGCTTTCTTT
-	TRBV24-1	14	TRBJ1-2	-	CATSDSSRAGGYPF	TGTGCCACCAGTGACTCCTCTAGGGCTGGCGGGTATCCTTTC
many	TRBV6-5	13	TRBJ1-1	-	CASSLSVNTEAFF	TGTGCCAGCAGCCTCTCAGTGAACACTGAAGCTTTCTTT
-	TRBV6-5	16	TRBJ1-2	TRBD1	CASSSTPGTGVYGYTF	TGTGCCAGCAGTTCCACCCCCGGGACAGGGGTATACGGCTACACCTTC
-	TRBV7-9	15	TRBJ2-1	TRBD2	CASSLVLAGLGEQFF	TGTGCCAGCAGCTTAGTACTAGCGGGGTTGGGTGAGCAGTTCTTC
once	TRBV13	16	TRBJ1-4	TRBD1	CASSPRQGLGNEKLFF	TGTGCCAGCAGCCCACGACAGGGACTGGGTAATGAAAAACTGTTTTTT
-	TRBV7-8	16	TRBJ1-5	TRBD1	CASSKGDRGHNQPQHF	TGTGCCAGCAGCAAAGGGGACAGGGGGCACAATCAGCCCCAGCATTTT
-	TRBV6-5	15	TRBJ2-2	-	CASSLAGFNTGELFF	TGTGCCAGCAGTTTAGCCGGCTTTAACACCGGGGAGCTGTTTTTT
-	TRBV5-4	15	TRBJ2-5	-	CASSLSNWAKETQYF	TGTGCCAGCAGCTTGTCGAACTGGGCCAAAGAGACCCAGTACTTC
-	TRBV7-9	17	TRBJ1-2	TRBD1	CASSPGTGGGRHYGYTF	TGTGCCAGCAGCCCTGGGACAGGGGGCGGGAGGCACTATGGCTACACCTTC
-	TRBV5-5	12	TRBJ2-1	-	CASSLVLNEQFF	TGTGCCAGCAGCTTGGTACTCAATGAGCAGTTCTTC
once	TRBV7-8	16	TRBJ1-6	-	CASSLASGHYNSPLHF	TGTGCCAGCAGCTTAGCGTCAGGTCATTATAATTCACCCCTCCACTTT
once	TRBV29-1	15	TRBJ1-2	TRBD1	CSATGGGQGAHGYTF	TGCAGCGCCACCGGGGGGGGACAGGGGGCTCATGGCTACACCTTC
-	TRBV29-1	12	TRBJ2-3	-	CSGGQGTDTQYF	TGCAGCGGTGGCCAGGGAACAGATACGCAGTATTTT
-	TRBV9	13	TRBJ1-2	TRBD1	CASSPHRGEGYTF	TGTGCCAGCAGCCCACACAGGGGTGAGGGCTACACCTTC
-	TRBV7-9	14	TRBJ1-2	-	CASSLTGRSRGYTF	TGTGCCAGCAGCTTAACAGGGAGATCACGAGGCTACACCTTC
-	TRBV6-4	15	TRBJ2-7	-	CASSREGHHSYEQYF	TGTGCCAGCAGTCGTGAGGGACACCATTCCTACGAGCAGTACTTC
-	TRBV4-3	13	TRBJ2-5	-	CASSRTAQETQYF	TGCGCCAGCAGCCGGACAGCCCAAGAGACCCAGTACTTC
-	TRBV6-2/TRBV6-3	15	TRBJ1-6	-	CASSYIRGNGSPLHF	TGTGCCAGCAGTTACATCAGGGGTAACGGTTCACCCCTCCACTTT
-	TRBV18	14	TRBJ1-1	-	CASSRDAERSEAFF	TGTGCCAGCTCCCGAGACGCGGAAAGGTCTGAAGCTTTCTTT
-	TRBV6-2/TRBV6-3	17	TRBJ1-4	-	CASSHNPTPPINEKLFF	TGTGCCAGCAGTCACAACCCGACACCGCCGATTAATGAAAAACTGTTTTTT
-	TRBV27	16	TRBJ1-4	-	CASSLGGAATNEKLFF	TGTGCCAGCAGTTTAGGGGGGGCAGCTACTAATGAAAAACTGTTTTTT
-	TRBV4-2	13	TRBJ1-2	TRBD1	CASSQHRGVGYTF	TGTGCCAGCAGCCAACACAGGGGGGTCGGCTACACCTTC
-	TRBV6-5	16	TRBJ1-6	TRBD1	CASSYFSGTGGSPLHF	TGTGCCAGCAGTTACTTCTCCGGGACAGGGGGTTCACCCCTCCACTTT
-	TRBV6-5	16	TRBJ1-1	-	CASSSRARGLNTEAFF	TGTGCCAGCAGTTCCCGGGCGAGAGGGTTGAACACTGAAGCTTTCTTT
once	TRBV3-1/TRBV3-2	16	TRBJ2-5	-	CASSEGYRDYQETQYF	TGTGCCAGCAGCGAAGGATACCGGGACTACCAAGAGACCCAGTACTTC
-	TRBV10-3	13	TRBJ2-2	-	CAITPGGAGELFF	TGTGCCATCACCCCGGGGGGCGCCGGGGAGCTGTTTTTT
-	TRBV6-1	15	TRBJ2-2	TRBD1	CARPTGQGGTGELFF	TGTGCCAGACCTACGGGACAGGGGGGAACCGGGGAGCTGTTTTTT
-	TRBV7-9	15	TRBJ2-7	TRBD2	CASSLSGGLTYEQYF	TGTGCCAGCAGCTTATCGGGGGGGCTTACCTACGAGCAGTACTTC
-	TRBV5-1	15	TRBJ1-1	TRBD1	CASSLGDRGSTEAFF	TGCGCCAGCAGCTTGGGGGACAGGGGGAGTACTGAAGCTTTCTTT
once	TRBV6-2/TRBV6-3	16	TRBJ2-7	-	CASSYSFVQSSYEQYF	TGTGCCAGCAGTTACTCGTTTGTACAGAGCTCCTACGAGCAGTACTTC
-	TRBV11-3	14	TRBJ2-1	TRBD1	CASSPGTGYNEQFF	TGTGCCAGCAGCCCCGGGACAGGCTACAATGAGCAGTTCTTC
-	TRBV10-3	15	TRBJ2-7	TRBD2	CAISAPSGGAQEQYF	TGTGCCATCAGTGCCCCTAGCGGGGGGGCACAGGAGCAGTACTTC
-	TRBV14	17	TRBJ1-4	-	CASSQERAQEQGEKLFF	TGTGCCAGCAGCCAAGAGAGAGCACAGGAGCAAGGTGAAAAACTGTTTTTT
-	TRBV4-1	14	TRBJ2-7	-	CASSQVTGRYEQYF	TGCGCCAGCAGCCAAGTCACAGGCCGCTACGAGCAGTACTTC
-	TRBV5-1	17	TRBJ2-3	TRBD1	CASSLARRDRAKDTQYF	TGCGCCAGCAGCTTGGCCCGCCGGGACAGGGCTAAAGATACGCAGTATTTT
-	TRBV27	14	TRBJ1-2	TRBD1	CASSSRQGSIGYTF	TGTGCCAGCAGTTCTCGACAGGGTTCGATTGGCTACACCTTC
-	TRBV24-1	15	TRBJ2-2	TRBD1	CATSATGPYTGELFF	TGTGCCACCAGTGCGACAGGGCCCTACACCGGGGAGCTGTTTTTT
-	TRBV7-2	14	TRBJ2-5	-	CASSSIAVGETQYF	TGTGCCAGCAGCTCTATAGCGGTTGGAGAGACCCAGTACTTC
once	TRBV4-1	14	TRBJ1-2	-	CASSQELQGYGYTF	TGCGCCAGCAGCCAAGAATTACAGGGCTATGGCTACACCTTC
-	TRBV27	12	TRBJ1-1	TRBD1	CASHTGGTEAFF	TGTGCCAGCCATACAGGGGGCACTGAAGCTTTCTTT
-	TRBV30	13	TRBJ1-1	-	CAWRRAMNTEAFF	TGTGCCTGGAGAAGAGCCATGAACACTGAAGCTTTCTTT
-	TRBV7-8	17	TRBJ1-5	TRBD1	CASSSYDAGTGGAPQHF	TGTGCCAGCAGCTCGTATGACGCCGGGACAGGGGGCGCGCCCCAGCATTTT
-	TRBV2	15	TRBJ2-4	-	CASRYRVVTKNIQYF	TGTGCCAGCAGGTACAGGGTGGTAACCAAAAACATTCAGTACTTC
-	TRBV6-5	15	TRBJ2-1	TRBD2	CAATGPAGIYNEQFF	TGTGCCGCAACGGGGCCAGCGGGGATATACAATGAGCAGTTCTTC
-	TRBV5-6	14	TRBJ1-3	-	CASSLPFSGNTIYF	TGTGCCAGCAGCTTGCCCTTCTCTGGAAACACCATATATTTT
-	TRBV30	12	TRBJ2-7	-	CAWSGNRDEQYF	TGTGCCTGGAGCGGAAACAGGGACGAGCAGTACTTC
-	TRBV15	15	TRBJ1-2	-	CATSRDGPREYGYTF	TGTGCCACCAGCAGAGATGGTCCCAGGGAATATGGCTACACCTTC
-	TRBV11-2	16	TRBJ2-2	-	CASSFSYTGFLGELFF	TGTGCCAGCAGCTTTAGCTATACAGGCTTCCTCGGGGAGCTGTTTTTT
-	TRBV19	12	TRBJ1-2	-	CASRTYPGGYTF	TGTGCCAGTAGGACTTACCCGGGAGGCTACACCTTC
-	TRBV5-8	16	TRBJ2-1	TRBD1	CASSGNRGFGYNEQFF	TGTGCCAGCAGCGGAAACAGGGGATTTGGCTACAATGAGCAGTTCTTC
-	TRBV19	14	TRBJ1-6	TRBD1	CASSLTGVGSPLHF	TGTGCCAGTAGTCTTACAGGGGTTGGTTCACCCCTCCACTTT
once	TRBV28	13	TRBJ2-7	-	CASSLTGGDEQYF	TGTGCCAGCAGTTTAACAGGGGGGGACGAGCAGTACTTC
-	TRBV2	14	TRBJ2-1	TRBD2	CASSELAGGGEQFF	TGTGCCAGCAGTGAACTAGCGGGGGGCGGGGAGCAGTTCTTC